This TCR beta chain was sequenced for a study of blood T cell repertoires in COVID-19. Study at large: Material from acute and convalescent COVID-19 was sourced from the United States, Italy and Spain. Nucleic acid was either cDNA or gDNA, and it came from T cells, B-cell-depleted T cells, or PBMCs.

This table comes from immunoSEQ multiplex PCR, and its TCRdb copy is limited to in-frame clones, with some not included. There are 110,000 or so clones in the sample; approximately 87% occur only once, and about 20% lies in the top ten. V was trimmed by 3 bases and J by 4 bases, leaving 7 bases between them. The CDR3 has 12 residues. Germline CDR1 and CDR2: MDHEN and SYDVKM. Material: peripheral blood. The J gene is TRBJ2-7, the V gene TRBV28; D is unclear. This TCR was sampled from an older woman with acute or convalescent COVID-19. CDR3: CASSFIGYEQYF. For the CDR3, the DNA is TGTGCCAGCAGTTTTATCGGGTACGAGCAGTACTTC.